A selection of T cell receptor beta chains follows, all from one sample in a study of T cells expressing NK-cell markers. TCRdb reanalyzed the 5' RACE reads, giving one entry per CDR3 protein sequence and no DNA. This sample lists about 430,000 distinct CDR3 sequences; its ten largest clones have 1.4%. Sequenced: blood T cells: a sorted CD56 or NKG2C T cell subset, CD4+ or CD8+ T cells, or bulk PBMC T cells (not recorded which). Receptor source: a woman in her 50s in good health. CDR3s include the opening cysteine and the closing phenylalanine or tryptophan. The order of the fields is V gene, J gene, CDR3 protein.

>TRBV6-5|TRBJ2-5
CAARGGPGTQYF
>TRBV3-1|TRBJ2-3
CASSQGRSGDTQYF
>TRBV20-1|TRBJ2-5
CSARDLGGAETQYF
>TRBV29-1|TRBJ1-4
CSVWGGQGDEKLFF
>TRBV5-1|TRBJ1-1
CASSLRQGEAFF
>TRBV20-1|TRBJ2-5
CSARERGALKQTQYF
>TRBV7-6|TRBJ1-3
CASSLEVASSGNTIYF
>TRBV11-1|TRBJ2-2
CASSSGTPITGELFFF
>TRBV9|TRBJ2-1
CASSVDEISSQFF
>TRBV7-9|TRBJ1-1
CASSFRASGTEAFF
>TRBV20-1|TRBJ2-3
CSARRPLLTDTQYF
>TRBV20-1|TRBJ2-1
CSAIRGGWTSGSYNEQFF
>TRBV4-2|TRBJ2-2
CASSPYSGINTGELFF
>TRBV21-1|TRBJ2-1
CASSKEGQGARNEQFF
>TRBV3-1|TRBJ2-2
CASSPPLAGVTNGELFF
>TRBV20-1|TRBJ2-3
CSASAPSRTDTQYF
>TRBV12-3/TRBV12-4|TRBJ2-3
CASRAHGGRADTQYF
>TRBV11-2|TRBJ2-1
CASSRRGQSYNEQFF
>TRBV3-1|TRBJ2-2
CASSQLTWRGELFF
>TRBV5-4|TRBJ2-5
CASSGGYRRDEKETQYF
>TRBV27|TRBJ1-5
CASRNRGQGSNQPQHF
>TRBV4-1|TRBJ1-2
CASSLNRVVDGYTF
>TRBV29-1|TRBJ2-1
CSVDFPGGYNEQFF
>TRBV7-9|TRBJ2-3
CASSLEERFGADTQYF
>TRBV7-7|TRBJ2-3
CASSSGLAGSRDTQYF
>TRBV12-3/TRBV12-4|TRBJ2-1
CASSYSGTTRGKFF
>TRBV20-1|TRBJ2-4
CSALTQGGTRPVGIQYF
>TRBV28|TRBJ1-2
CASRSYYGYTF
>TRBV6-5|TRBJ2-3
CASRGVEVDTQYF
>TRBV15|TRBJ2-3
CATSSFASAATDTQYF
>TRBV24-1|TRBJ2-1
CATARGNEQFF
>TRBV29-1|TRBJ2-1
CSVGDRPNEQFF
>TRBV5-1|TRBJ1-1
CASSEVNTEAFF
>TRBV20-1|TRBJ2-1
CSARELLLVYNEQFF
>TRBV20-1|TRBJ2-1
CSATTGLAGGGNEQFF
>TRBV5-1|TRBJ2-3
CASSFLSGPVTDTQYF
>TRBV2|TRBJ2-2
CASTGQVNTGELFF
>TRBV2|TRBJ1-5
CASSSDRGNQPQHF
>TRBV20-1|TRBJ2-3
CSGSGLAAGGDTQYF
>TRBV27|TRBJ2-5
CASSLSWDQETQYF
>TRBV24-1|TRBJ1-5
CATSSSLNQPQHF
>TRBV7-2|TRBJ1-1
CASSSRGGKILGDTEAFF
>TRBV12-3/TRBV12-4|TRBJ2-1
CASSLVGVQFF
>TRBV10-3|TRBJ2-3
CAIRTGTDTQYF
>TRBV7-8|TRBJ2-1
CASSPRLAGGIYEQFF
>TRBV6-5|TRBJ2-2
CASSYWTSNTGELFF
>TRBV10-2|TRBJ2-2
CASRLAGGNTGELFF
>TRBV2|TRBJ2-1
CASSEAGRPSASYNEQFF
>TRBV7-8|TRBJ2-5
CASSLSGLAVETQYF
>TRBV29-1|TRBJ2-2
CSVGLGPGELFF
>TRBV6-2/TRBV6-3|TRBJ2-7
CASSRGLAGGEQYF
>TRBV7-9|TRBJ1-2
CASSSIGGYGYTF
>TRBV4-1|TRBJ2-3
CASSLLGLSTDTQYF
>TRBV6-5|TRBJ2-3
CASSSLQGLASDTQYF
>TRBV20-1|TRBJ2-5
CSARDLAKAGGQETQYF
>TRBV7-2|TRBJ1-6
CASSLGSLSSYNSPLHF
>TRBV10-1|TRBJ2-2
CASSAGTGNTGELFF
>TRBV6-6|TRBJ1-2
CASTTGYGYTF